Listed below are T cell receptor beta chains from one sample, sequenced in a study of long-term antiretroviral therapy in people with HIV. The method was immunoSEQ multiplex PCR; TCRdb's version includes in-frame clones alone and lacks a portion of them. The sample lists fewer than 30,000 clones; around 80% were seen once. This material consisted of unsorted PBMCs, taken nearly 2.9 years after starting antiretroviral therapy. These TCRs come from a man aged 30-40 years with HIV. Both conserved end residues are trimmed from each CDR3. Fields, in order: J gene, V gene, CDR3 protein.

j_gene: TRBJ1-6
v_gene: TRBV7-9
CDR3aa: ASSPGPPSYSNNSPLH

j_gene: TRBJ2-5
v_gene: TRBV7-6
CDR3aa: ASSLSRGAQETQY

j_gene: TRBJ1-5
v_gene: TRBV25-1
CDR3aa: ASSERGGSNQPQH

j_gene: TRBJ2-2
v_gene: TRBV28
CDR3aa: ASSSSGRTTGELF

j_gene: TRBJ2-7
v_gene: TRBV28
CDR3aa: ASTLAGDRFTYEQY

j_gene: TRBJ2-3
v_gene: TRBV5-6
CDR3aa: ASSLVGTTDTQY

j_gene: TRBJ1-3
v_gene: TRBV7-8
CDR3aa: ASSLTGHSGNTIY

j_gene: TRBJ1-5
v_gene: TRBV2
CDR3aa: ASQGSNQPQH

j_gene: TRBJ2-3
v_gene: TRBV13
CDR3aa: ASSSRGLAGDTQY

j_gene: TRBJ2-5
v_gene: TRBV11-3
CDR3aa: ASSQRDAGTQETQY

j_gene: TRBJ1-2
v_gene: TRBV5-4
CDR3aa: ASSFPGGRGGVYGYT

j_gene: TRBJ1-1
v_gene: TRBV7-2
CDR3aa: ASSVHIMNTEAF

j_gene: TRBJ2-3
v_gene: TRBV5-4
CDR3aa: ASSYGGAGFADTQY

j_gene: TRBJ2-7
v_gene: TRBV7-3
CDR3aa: ASSLGGGAAYEQY

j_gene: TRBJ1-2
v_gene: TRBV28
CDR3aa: ASSFFNDRVAGYT

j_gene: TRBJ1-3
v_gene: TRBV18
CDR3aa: ASSPRGTGQPSGNTIY

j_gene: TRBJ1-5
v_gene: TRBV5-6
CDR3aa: ASSAGLYSNQPQH

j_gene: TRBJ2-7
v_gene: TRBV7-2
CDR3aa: ASSLISGEGYEQY

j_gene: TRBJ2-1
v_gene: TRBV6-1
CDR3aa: ASSGTSGGLYNEQF

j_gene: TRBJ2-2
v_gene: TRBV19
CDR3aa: ASSTPSGLAGGPGELF

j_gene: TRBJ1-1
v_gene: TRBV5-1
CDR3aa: ASSFDRTNTEAF

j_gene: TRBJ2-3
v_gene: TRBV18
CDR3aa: ASSPRTSGFTDTQY

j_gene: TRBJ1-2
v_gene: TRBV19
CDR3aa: ASSETGRYGYT

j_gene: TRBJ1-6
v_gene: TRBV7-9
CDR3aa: ASSLEQYNSPLH

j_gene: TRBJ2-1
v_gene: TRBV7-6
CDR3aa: ASSPWAGEQF

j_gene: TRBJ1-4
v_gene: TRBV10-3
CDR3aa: AISEGTRGRSNEKLF

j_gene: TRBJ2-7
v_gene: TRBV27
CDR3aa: ASRGTRNSYEQY

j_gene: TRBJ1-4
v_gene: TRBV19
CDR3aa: ASNRGAATNEKLF

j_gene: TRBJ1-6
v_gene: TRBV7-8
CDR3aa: ASREGWAYNSPLH

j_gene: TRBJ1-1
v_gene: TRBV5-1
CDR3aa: ASSLEAKGTEAF

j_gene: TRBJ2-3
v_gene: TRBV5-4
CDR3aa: ASSPGLADTDTQY

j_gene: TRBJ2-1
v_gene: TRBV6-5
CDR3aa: ASSYPTGPKGNEQF

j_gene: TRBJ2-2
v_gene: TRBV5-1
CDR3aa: ASSPTPGIGTGELF

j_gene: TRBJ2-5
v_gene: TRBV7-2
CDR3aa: ASSYSTSGRFETQY

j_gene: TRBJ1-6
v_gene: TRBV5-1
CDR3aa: ASSLRDGGSPLH

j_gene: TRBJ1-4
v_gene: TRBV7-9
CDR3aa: ASSLALSGNEKLF

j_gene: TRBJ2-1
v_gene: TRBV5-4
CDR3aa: ASSLPPLIRNEQF

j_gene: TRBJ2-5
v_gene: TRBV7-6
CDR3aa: ASSSPGPSLETQY

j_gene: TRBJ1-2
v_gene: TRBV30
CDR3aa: AWKRGYWGYT

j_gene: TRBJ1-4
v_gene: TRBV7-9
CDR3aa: ASSRTGDRSNEKLF

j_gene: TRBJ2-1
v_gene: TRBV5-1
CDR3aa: ASSLAIANEQF

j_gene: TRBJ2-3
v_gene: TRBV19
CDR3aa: ASSSWTGTTDTQY

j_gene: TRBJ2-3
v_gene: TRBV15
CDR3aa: ATSRDGGRVGGTQY

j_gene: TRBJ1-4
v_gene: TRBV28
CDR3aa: ASSLPNEKLF

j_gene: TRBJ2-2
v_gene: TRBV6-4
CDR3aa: ASSDSGDTGELF